This paragraph reports one TCR beta chain. The antigen remains undetermined. TCRdb's copy holds only in-frame clones and misses some; the assay was immunoSEQ multiplex PCR. The sample includes some 40,000 clones, nearly 95% of them seen just once. The source of the sample is a study of graft-versus-host responses after intestinal transplantation. The germline V gene encodes CDR1 SGHAT and CDR2 FQNNGV. CDR3 length: 17 amino acids. V lost 1 base to trimming and J lost 4 bases, with 17 bases between them. This receptor was identified in a human donor who was the organ donor for an intestinal transplant. This sequence joins TRBV11-2 and TRBJ2-1; a possible D gene is TRBD2 (6 bases). The sample consisted of unstimulated CD8+ T cells sorted from spleen or lymph node cells, taken before transplant. DNA of the CDR3: TGTGCCAGCAGCTTAGCCCCTCAGGGAGGCCTTTACAATGAGCAGTTCTTC. Translating it yields CASSLAPQGGLYNEQFF. Full variable domain (rest looked up from reference TRBV11-2 and TRBJ2-1): EAGVAQSPRYKIIEKRQSVAFWCNPISGHATLYWYQQILGQGPKLLIQFQNNGVVDDSQLPKDRFSAERLKGVDSTLKIQPAKLEDSAVYLCASSLAPQGGLYNEQFFGPGTRLTVL.